This T cell receptor beta chain appears in the sequencing data of a study of cytomegalovirus exposure and HLA in healthy donors. V lost 1 base and J lost 1, with 8 bases in between. This CDR3 spans 15 amino acids. Germline V lookup: CDR1 SGHRS, CDR2 YFSETQ. This clone was found many times. The PCR had 60 Vbeta and 13 Jbeta primers. Sequencing used immunoSEQ multiplex PCR; TCRdb keeps in-frame clones, though not all of them. The table lists around 100,000 clones, roughly 68% of them singletons, with around 0.79% in the top ten. The sequencing input was PBMCs. The chain links TRBV5-1 to TRBJ1-4; tentative D call: TRBD1 (6 bases). The receptor was isolated from a woman aged 25 to 45 in good health and CMV-seronegative. Here the CDR3 DNA reads TGCGCCAGCAGCTTGCCACAGGGAACTAATGAAAAACTGTTTTTT. Translated: CASSLPQGTNEKLFF.